This TCR beta chain comes out of a study of shared clonotypes between healthy human individuals. The method was immunoSEQ multiplex PCR; TCRdb's version includes in-frame clones alone and lacks a portion of them. The sample carries around 2,000,000 clones, roughly 95% recorded once. Trimming removed 2 bases from V and 7 bases from J, with 11 bases in between. Germline lookup yields CDR1 MNHNS and CDR2 SASEGT. The CDR3 loop spans 13 amino acids. CD45RO-negative, CCR7-positively selected cells formed the naive CD8 fraction, excluding terminally differentiated effector memory CD45RA+ cells. The clonotype comes from a man between 18 and 35 years old in good health. The sample comprised naive CD8+ T cells sorted from blood. J is TRBJ1-1 and V is TRBV6-1; tentative D call: TRBD1 (5 bases). The CDR3 sequence is CASSESSGIEAFF. The DNA for the CDR3 is TGTGCCAGCAGTGAAAGCTCAGGGATTGAAGCTTTCTTT.